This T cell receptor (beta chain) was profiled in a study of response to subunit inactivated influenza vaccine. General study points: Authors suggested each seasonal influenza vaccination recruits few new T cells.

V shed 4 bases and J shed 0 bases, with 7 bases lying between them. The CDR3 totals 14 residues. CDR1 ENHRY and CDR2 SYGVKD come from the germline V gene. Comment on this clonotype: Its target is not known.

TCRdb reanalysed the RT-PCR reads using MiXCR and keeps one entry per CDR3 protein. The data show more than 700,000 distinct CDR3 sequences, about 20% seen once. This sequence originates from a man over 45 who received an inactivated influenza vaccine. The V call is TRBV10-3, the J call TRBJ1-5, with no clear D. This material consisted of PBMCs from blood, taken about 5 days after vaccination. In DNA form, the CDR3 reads TGTGCCATCAGTGTGGGAGATAGCAATCAGCCCCAGCATTTT. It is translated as CAISVGDSNQPQHF.